Presented here are 10 T cell receptor beta chains from one specimen sequenced in a study of cytomegalovirus exposure and HLA in healthy donors. Sequencing used immunoSEQ multiplex PCR; TCRdb keeps in-frame clones, though not all of them. The sample contains 260,000 or so clones, 85% to 90% of which appear only once. The sequencing input was PBMCs. These receptors came from a woman aged 18-29 years in good health and CMV-seronegative.

The V gene is TRBV4-3, the J gene TRBJ2-5; 10 nucleotides agree with TRBD1. Germline CDR1 and CDR2: LGHNA and YSLEER. The CDR3 is 16 amino acids. V gave up 3 bases and J gave up 5 bases; unmatched junction bases: 9. Here the CDR3 DNA reads TGCGCCAGCAGCCAGGACAGGGGGATGTTGGGGGAGACCCAGTACTTC. Amino acid sequence: CASSQDRGMLGETQYF.

V and J are TRBV5-5 and TRBJ2-7; 9 bases map to TRBD1. Looked up from germline, CDR1 is SGHKS and CDR2 is YYEKEE (reference sequence). V shed 0 bases, J shed 3 bases, and the junction held 1 base outside the gene matches. This CDR3 is built from 14 residues. CDR3 amino acids: CASSLGQGVYEQYF. The CDR3 nucleotides are TGTGCCAGCAGCTTGGGACAGGGGGTCTACGAGCAGTACTTC.

The chain employs TRBV10-3 and TRBJ2-7; 10 bases are shared with TRBD2. V lost 8 bases and J lost 2; bases outside the gene matches: 3. The CDR3 has 13 amino acids. Germline V gene data show CDR1 as ENHRY and CDR2 as SYGVKD. The CDR3 loop reads CAILAGEPYEQYF. The CDR3 coding sequence is TGTGCCATCCTAGCGGGAGAACCCTACGAGCAGTACTTC.

CDR3 bases: TGTGCCAGCAGTTTATCGAATCGGCTAGCGGGAGGTGGAGAGCAGTTCTTC. It translates to CASSLSNRLAGGGEQFF. The chain links TRBV27 to TRBJ2-1; 11 bases match TRBD2. CDR1 is MNHEY, CDR2 SMNVEV, per germline (reference sequence). This CDR3 region has 17 residues. The junction had 11 bases not matched to a gene; V was cut back by 0 bases and J by 10 bases.

The genes are TRBV4-2 and TRBJ2-1; possibly TRBD2 for D (6 bases). Deletions cut 3 bases from V and 8 bases from J, with 26 bases between. The V gene's germline CDR1 is LGHNA and CDR2 YNFKEQ. CDR3 length: 18 amino acids. CDR3 DNA: TGTGCCAGCAGCCAGTTCCTGGAGGGAGGTGGTTTCGGCCATGAGCAGTTCTTC. It is translated as CASSQFLEGGGFGHEQFF.

The chain carries TRBV9 and TRBJ2-7; TRBD2 agrees at 12 bases. With 2 bases clipped from V and 0 bases from J, the junction kept 6 bases outside the gene matches. The CDR3 has 17 residues. Germline V gene sequence: CDR1 SGDLS, CDR2 YYNGEE. As DNA, the CDR3 is TGTGCCAGCAGCGTGGGGGGGGGACTAGCGGGCTCCTACGAGCAGTACTTC. Protein product: CASSVGGGLAGSYEQYF.

The rearrangement links TRBV5-4 to TRBJ2-3, with D possibly TRBD2 on 5 matching bases. CDR1 SGHNT and CDR2 YYREEE come from the germline V gene (reference sequence). The CDR3 totals 18 residues. Trimming cost V 0 bases and J 0 bases, with 17 bases left between them. This CDR3 is CASSLELRALSSTDTQYF. The CDR3 region has the DNA TGTGCCAGCAGCTTGGAACTGCGGGCTCTATCTAGCACAGATACGCAGTATTTT.

This chain uses TRBV13 with TRBJ1-1; 7 nucleotides agree with TRBD1. With V trimmed by 1 base and J by 1 base, 12 bases remained unmatched. Germline V gene data show CDR1 as PRHDT and CDR2 as FYEKMQ (reference sequence). This CDR3 is built from 18 residues. The CDR3 bases are TGTGCCAGCAGCTTAGAGTCTTCAACCGGGACAGCGAACACTGAAGCTTTCTTT. Translated, it gives CASSLESSTGTANTEAFF.

The chain employs TRBV2 and TRBJ2-3; the match to TRBD2 covers 13 bases. This CDR3 comprises 18 residues. The germline CDR1 and CDR2 sequences are SNHLY and FYNNEI. Trimming removed 6 bases from V and 2 bases from J; junction bases left unmatched: 11. The CDR3: CASRYTSGRALNTDTQYF. The CDR3 DNA is TGTGCCAGCAGATATACTAGCGGGAGGGCCCTTAACACAGATACGCAGTATTTT.

The chain recombines TRBV19 with TRBJ2-3; D is unresolved. The CDR3 is 15 residues long. CDR1 LNHDA and CDR2 SQIVND come from the germline V gene (reference sequence). V was shortened by 7 bases and J by 1 base, with 15 bases between the two germline ends. The CDR3 DNA reads as TGTGCCAGTACCCCCACTTGGTCCCGCACAGATACGCAGTATTTT. Protein sequence: CASTPTWSRTDTQYF.